One sample yielded the 18 T cell receptor beta chains listed below, sequenced in a study of blood T cell repertoires in COVID-19. Profiling relied on immunoSEQ multiplex PCR, and the TCRdb table lists in-frame clones only, not all of them. The data contain roughly 100,000 clones, roughly 80% of them singletons. Sequenced sample: peripheral blood. These receptors were collected from an elderly woman with acute or convalescent COVID-19.

The chain has TRBV9 and TRBJ2-1, with 9 bases identical to TRBD2. Germline CDR1 SGDLS, CDR2 YYNGEE. The CDR3 sequence is 14 residues long. Germline trimming cut 6 bases from V and 1 base from J; bases unmatched to any gene: 2. The CDR3 coding sequence is TGTGCCAGCACCACTAGCGGGTCCTACAATGAGCAGTTCTTC. Translating gives CASTTSGSYNEQFF.

The chain combines TRBV5-1 with TRBJ2-2; a weak D match, TRBD2 (5 bases). V was cut by 5 bases and J by 0 bases, with 11 bases left in between. Germline CDR1 SGHRS, CDR2 YFSETQ. The CDR3 runs 15 residues. CDR3 residues: CASSGRGPNTGELFF. The CDR3 DNA reads TGCGCCAGCAGTGGTCGGGGTCCGAACACCGGGGAGCTGTTTTTT. Variable domain in full (rest from reference TRBV5-1 and TRBJ2-2): KAGVTQTPRYLIKTRGQQVTLSCSPISGHRSVSWYQQTPGQGLQFLFEYFSETQRNKGNFPGRFSGRQFSNSRSEMNVSTLELGDSALYLCASSGRGPNTGELFFGEGSRLTVL.

This rearrangement joins TRBV30 to TRBJ2-3, with D tentatively TRBD1 (5 bases). V lost 3 bases and J 4 bases, leaving 17 bases between the germline ends. This CDR3 is 15 amino acids long. Looked up from germline, CDR1 is GTSNPN and CDR2 is SVGIG (reference sequence). In DNA, the CDR3 is TGTGCCTGGAGGGCAGTGGGGCGTGCCGCAGATACGCAGTATTTT. Amino acids: CAWRAVGRAADTQYF.

This chain links TRBV28 with TRBJ1-5, with TRBD1 identical over 9 bases. J was trimmed by 3 bases and V by 2 bases; bases with no gene match: 2. CDR3 size: 15 residues. The germline CDR1 and CDR2 sequences are MDHEN and SYDVKM. CDR3 amino acids: CASSLGDRDNQPQHF. CDR3 bases: TGTGCCAGCAGTTTAGGGGACAGGGACAATCAGCCCCAGCATTTT.

The rearrangement links TRBV3-1 (or the pseudogene TRBV3-2) to TRBJ1-5, with a weak D call TRBD1 (5 bases). Germline-derived CDR1 and CDR2 are LGHDT and YNNKEL (reference sequence). The CDR3 loop spans 15 amino acids. Trimming took 1 base from V and 3 from J, leaving 10 bases between them. CDR3 loop: CASSQGTLNNQPQHF. CDR3 bases: TGTGCCAGCAGCCAAGGGACATTAAACAATCAGCCCCAGCATTTT.

This clone was detected once. The CDR3 loop reads CACRQGGNTEAFF. CDR3 nucleotide sequence: TGTGCCTGCCGACAGGGGGGAAACACTGAAGCTTTCTTT. The V call is TRBV6-5, the J call TRBJ1-1; 9 nucleotides agree with TRBD1. V shed 11 bases, J shed 2 bases, and the junction held 6 bases outside the gene matches. Germline V gives CDR1 MNHEY, CDR2 SVGAGI. The CDR3 length is 13 residues.

The chain joins TRBV12-5 to TRBJ1-1; 7 nucleotides match TRBD1. The CDR3 covers 15 residues. Trimming removed 4 bases from V and 5 bases from J; junction bases left unmatched: 10. Germline V gene sequence: CDR1 LGHNT, CDR2 FRNRAP. In DNA, the CDR3 is TGTGCTAGTGGTTCCCAGACAGGGACGGTAACTGAAGCTTTCTTT. Amino acid sequence: CASGSQTGTVTEAFF. The variable domain in full, with the rest retrieved from reference TRBV12-5 and TRBJ1-1, is DARVTQTPRHKVTEMGQEVTMRCQPILGHNTVFWYRQTMMQGLELLAYFRNRAPLDDSGMPKDRFSAEMPDATLATLKIQPSEPRDSAVYFCASGSQTGTVTEAFFGQGTRLTVV.

The CDR3 loop is CASSVGLAGNEQFF. The CDR3 bases are TGTGCCAGCAGCGTGGGACTAGCGGGGAATGAGCAGTTCTTC. The chain uses TRBV7-6 and TRBJ2-1; 13 nucleotides agree with TRBD2. Germline loops: CDR1 SGHVS, CDR2 FNYEAQ. The CDR3 is made up of 14 amino acids. V was clipped by 5 bases and J by 7 bases; unmatched bases: 2.

This chain joins TRBV24-1 and TRBJ2-1; 8 bases match TRBD1. CDR1 is KGHDR and CDR2 is SFDVKD in the germline V gene. Trimming took 2 bases from V and 7 from J; bases not matched to a gene: 0. The CDR3 consists of 13 residues. The CDR3 DNA reads TGTGCCACCAGTGATTGGACAGGGAATGAGCAGTTCTTC. Translation gives CATSDWTGNEQFF.

The CDR3 coding sequence is TGTGCCAGAAGCTTGCGTCAGGGGGCTGAATTGAACACTGAAGCTTTCTTT. Translation: CARSLRQGAELNTEAFF. This sequence joins TRBV5-3 and TRBJ1-1; 8 nucleotides agree with TRBD1. TRBV5-3 carries the ORF label, with uncertain function. The CDR3 consists of 17 residues. Trimming at V came to 1 base and at J to 0 bases, leaving 8 bases not matched to a gene.

J is TRBJ2-7 and V is TRBV6-5, with D maybe TRBD1 (5 bases). V lost 3 bases to trimming and J lost 4 bases, with 10 bases between them. Germline V gene lookup returns CDR1 MNHEY and CDR2 SVGAGI. The CDR3 loop spans 13 amino acids. DNA of the CDR3: TGTGCCAGCAGTTATGGACAACATTACGAGCAGTACTTC. This codes for CASSYGQHYEQYF.

CDR3 sequence reads: CASSFSGPETQYF. CDR3 coding DNA: TGCGCCAGCAGCTTTAGCGGTCCGGAGACCCAGTACTTC. This chain uses TRBV5-1 with TRBJ2-5; D is perhaps TRBD2 (6 bases). Germline loops: CDR1 SGHRS, CDR2 YFSETQ. The CDR3 contains 13 residues. Trimming took off 2 bases at V and 5 bases at J, with 10 bases between the two ends.

V usage is TRBV5-4 and J usage is TRBJ1-1, with a possible D match to TRBD1 (5 bases). Between the trimmed V and J ends, which lost 2 bases and 0 bases, there was a span of 14 bases. Germline-derived CDR1 and CDR2 are SGHNT and YYREEE (reference sequence). The CDR3 is made up of 16 amino acids. CDR3 DNA sequence: TGTGCCAGCAGCTTCGAAGGGCAGGGAATGAACACTGAAGCTTTCTTT. This sequence encodes CASSFEGQGMNTEAFF. Supplemented by reference TRBV5-4 and TRBJ1-1, the full variable domain reads ETGVTQSPTHLIKTRGQQVTLRCSSQSGHNTVSWYQQALGQGPQFIFQYYREEENGRGNFPPRFSGLQFPNYSSELNVNALELDDSALYLCASSFEGQGMNTEAFFGQGTRLTVV.

In this sample, this clone turned up a few times. This rearrangement joins TRBV2 to TRBJ2-7; D is unresolved. Germline assignment: CDR1 SNHLY and CDR2 FYNNEI. V lost 7 bases and J lost 6, with 10 bases in between. This CDR3 is built from 11 residues. DNA for the CDR3: TGTGCCAGCACTACTCTTCGCGAGCAGTACTTC. As protein: CASTTLREQYF.

This chain uses TRBV3-1 (or the pseudogene TRBV3-2) with TRBJ2-7; TRBD2 matches at 9 bases. The CDR3 contains 14 residues. Germline CDR1 reads LGHDT; CDR2 reads YNNKEL (reference sequence). Losses at the gene ends were 6 bases for V and 1 base for J; bases not matched to a gene: 4. CDR3 in DNA: TGTGCCAGCAGTCTGACTAGCGGTTCCTACGAGCAGTACTTC. Its protein is CASSLTSGSYEQYF.

The chain carries TRBV7-9 and TRBJ2-1; 8 nucleotides match TRBD2. The junction had 6 bases not matched to a gene; V was cut back by 8 bases and J by 3 bases. The CDR3 length is 14 residues. Germline lookup yields CDR1 SEHNR and CDR2 FQNEAQ (reference sequence). CDR3: CASGERESYNEQFF. The CDR3 nucleotides are TGTGCCAGCGGGGAGCGGGAGAGCTACAATGAGCAGTTCTTC.

This clone was seen just once. This rearrangement joins TRBV27 to TRBJ2-5; 7 bases agree with TRBD1. J gave up 1 base and V 3 bases, and 2 bases lay outside the gene matches. This CDR3 region has 14 residues. Germline V gene lookup returns CDR1 MNHEY and CDR2 SMNVEV (reference sequence). The CDR3 reads CASSLRGLQETQYF. Written as DNA, the CDR3 is TGTGCCAGCAGTTTGAGGGGGCTCCAAGAGACCCAGTACTTC.

The chain couples TRBV20-1 to TRBJ2-3; 7 positions agree with TRBD2. Per the germline V gene, CDR1 is DFQATT and CDR2 is SNEGSKA (reference sequence). J lost 2 bases, V lost 3 bases, and 11 bases had no gene match. The CDR3 totals 16 residues. The CDR3 DNA is TGCAGTGCTAGTTTTCGGGAGGTCATTGTCACAGATACGCAGTATTTT. It translates to CSASFREVIVTDTQYF.